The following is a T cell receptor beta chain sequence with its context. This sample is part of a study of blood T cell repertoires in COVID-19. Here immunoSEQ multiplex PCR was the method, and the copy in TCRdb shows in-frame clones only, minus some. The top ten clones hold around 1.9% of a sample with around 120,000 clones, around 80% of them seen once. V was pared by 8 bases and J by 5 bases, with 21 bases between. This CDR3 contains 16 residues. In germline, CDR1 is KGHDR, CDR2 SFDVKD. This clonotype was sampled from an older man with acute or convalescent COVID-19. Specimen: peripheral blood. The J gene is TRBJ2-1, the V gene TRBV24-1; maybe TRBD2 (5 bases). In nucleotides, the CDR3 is TGTGCCACCACTCCTAAACTAGACGACTTTAACAATGAGCAGTTCTTC. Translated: CATTPKLDDFNNEQFF.